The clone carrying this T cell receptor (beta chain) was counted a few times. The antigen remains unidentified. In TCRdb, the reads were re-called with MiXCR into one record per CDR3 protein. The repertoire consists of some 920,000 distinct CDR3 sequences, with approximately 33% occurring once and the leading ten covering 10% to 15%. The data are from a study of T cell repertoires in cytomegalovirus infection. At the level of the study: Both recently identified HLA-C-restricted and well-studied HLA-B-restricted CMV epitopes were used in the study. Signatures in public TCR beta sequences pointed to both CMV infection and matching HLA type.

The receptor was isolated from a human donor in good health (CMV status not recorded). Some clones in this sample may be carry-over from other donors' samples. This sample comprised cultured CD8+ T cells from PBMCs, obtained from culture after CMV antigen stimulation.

CDR3 protein: CATSDGPSGGYGYTF. The CDR3 bases are TGTGCCACCAGTGATGGGCCATCGGGCGGCTATGGCTACACCTTC. The gene calls are TRBV24-1 and TRBJ1-2; D is unclear. The CDR3 is 15 residues long. Germline lookup yields CDR1 KGHDR and CDR2 SFDVKD. The germline V and J ends were trimmed by 3 bases and 4 bases, with 14 bases remaining between them.